This TCR beta chain was recovered during a study of blood T cell repertoires in COVID-19. Study-level information: Acute and convalescent COVID-19 specimens originated in the United States, Italy and Spain.

The Seattle site enrolled patients during active infection and followed them longitudinally. TCRdb's copy holds only in-frame clones and misses some; the assay was immunoSEQ multiplex PCR. The sample shows about 200,000 clones, 92% of them seen only once. CDR1 and CDR2 from the germline V gene are LNHDA and SQIVND (reference sequence). This CDR3 has 17 residues. With 4 bases removed from V and 1 base from J, the gap between germline ends came to 17 bases. The receptor was isolated from a man in his sixties with COVID-19, enrolled during active disease. Sequencing was performed on peripheral blood. The V call is TRBV19, the J call TRBJ2-4; TRBD2 is a possible D gene (5 bases). CDR3 in amino acids: CASSTPSLQRAKNIQYF. CDR3 sequence (DNA): TGTGCCAGTAGTACCCCGTCCCTACAGCGGGCCAAAAACATTCAGTACTTC.